These 5 T cell receptor beta chains came from one sample sequenced in a study of cytomegalovirus exposure and HLA in healthy donors (dated by TCRdb to the late 2010s). Library preparation was by the immunoSEQ multiplex PCR assay. For the multiplex PCR, a mixture combining 60 forward primers for TCR Vbeta segments and 13 reverse primers for TCR Jbeta segments was used. In its TCRdb copy, this immuneACCESS table keeps in-frame sequences only and misses some clones. Where compared with another copy, unresolved V genes explain less than half of these, and the others have no known cause. For this sample the table gives 130,000 to 150,000 clones, of which about three quarters were detected only once. Of the sample, around 3.6% falls within the top ten clones. Sequenced material: PBMCs. These receptors came from a young man in good health and CMV-seronegative.

The J gene is TRBJ2-5, the V gene TRBV9, with 9 nucleotides matching TRBD1. Per germline, CDR1 SGDLS and CDR2 YYNGEE. V trimming: 4 bases; J trimming: 3 bases; junction bases outside the gene matches: 4. This CDR3 has 14 amino acids. CDR3 sequence: CASSPGDREETQYF. CDR3 coding DNA: TGTGCCAGCAGCCCGGGGGACAGGGAAGAGACCCAGTACTTC.

As regards this clone: This same CDR3 is encoded by further DNA sequences in the sample. The chain carries TRBV2 and TRBJ2-7, with 8 positions matching TRBD1. Trimming took 6 bases from V and 2 from J; bases not matched to a gene: 3. The length of the CDR3 is 13 residues. Germline V gives CDR1 SNHLY, CDR2 FYNNEI. In nucleotides, the CDR3 is TGTGCCAGCAGCCGACAGGGGCCCTACGAGCAGTACTTC. Translating it yields CASSRQGPYEQYF.

This clone occurred a few times. The chain employs TRBV25-1 and TRBJ1-1; D is unclear. The germline gives CDR1 MGHDK, CDR2 SYGVNS. This CDR3 contains 14 residues. Trimming took off 2 bases at V and 0 bases at J, with 7 bases between the two ends. CDR3 bases: TGTGCCAGCAGTGAAGGAGGCTTGAACACTGAAGCTTTCTTT. Protein sequence: CASSEGGLNTEAFF.

A word on this clone: At one end the junction does not follow the germline gene, possibly because of a read error. This CDR3 is also generated by other DNA sequences in the sample. The chain recombines TRBV6-1 with TRBJ2-7; 16 bases map to TRBD2. CDR3 length equals 15 residues. CDR1 and CDR2 (germline): MNHNS, SASEGT. The CDR3 here is CASRGTSGGAYEQYF. The CDR3 bases are TGTGCCAGCAGGGGGACTAGCGGGGGGGCCTACGAGCAGTACTTT.

J is TRBJ1-2 and V is TRBV7-8; tentatively, D is TRBD1 (6 bases). Germline V lookup: CDR1 SGHVS, CDR2 FQNEAQ. The ends were cut back, 2 bases at V and 6 bases at J, with 13 bases in the middle. This CDR3 has 14 amino acids. CDR3 bases: TGTGCCAGCAGCTTATTATCAGGGGCGGATGGCTACACCTTC. The encoded protein is CASSLLSGADGYTF.